This T cell receptor beta chain was recorded in a study of identical twins. One entry per CDR3 protein results from TCRdb running MiXCR on the 5' RACE reads. The table includes hundreds of thousands of distinct CDR3 sequences, under 10% detected once. The germline CDR1 and CDR2 sequences are SNHLY and FYNNEI. This CDR3 spans 13 amino acids. The V end lost 7 bases, the J end lost 0 bases, and 7 bases lay between the germline ends. This clonotype was counted at least ten times. The same sample was also used in a study of yellow fever vaccine responses in identical twins.

J is TRBJ1-5 and V is TRBV2; D not certain. The source material was memory (CD45RO+) T cells sorted from blood. This receptor was taken from a woman younger than 30 in good health. The CDR3 spells CASKEDSNQPQHF. The DNA of the CDR3 is TGTGCCAGCAAAGAGGATAGCAATCAGCCCCAGCATTTT. Filled out from reference TRBV2 and TRBJ1-5, the complete variable domain reads EPEVTQTPSHQVTQMGQEVILRCVPISNHLYFYWYRQILGQKVEFLVSFYNNEISEKSEIFDDQFSVERPDGSNFTLKIRSTKLEDSAMYFCASKEDSNQPQHFGDGTRLSIL.